This TCR beta chain was sequenced for a study of blood T cell repertoires in COVID-19. Trimming removed 3 bases from V and 0 bases from J, with 8 bases in between. CDR1 is LNHDA and CDR2 is SQIVND in the germline V gene (reference sequence). The CDR3 has 15 amino acids. Recovered Cohort 3 donors showed two negative PCRs, clearance, or symptom resolution. TCRdb's copy holds only in-frame clones and misses some; the assay was immunoSEQ multiplex PCR. The sample contains 300,000 to 450,000 clones, 80% to 90% of which appear only once. Details on this clone: Other DNA sequences in the sample encode the same CDR3.

V usage is TRBV19 and J usage is TRBJ2-2; D might be TRBD1 (6 bases). This TCR derives from a man aged 25 to 45 who had recovered from COVID-19. Sequencing input: PBMCs or T cells enriched from blood (not recorded which). CDR3 loop: CASSIQGSNTGELFF. CDR3 nucleotides: TGTGCCAGTAGTATCCAGGGGTCGAACACCGGGGAGCTGTTTTTT.